Reported below is one TCR beta chain. Its antigen is still unknown. The CDR3 is 17 amino acids. CDR1 is MDHEN, CDR2 SYDVKM, per germline. This record comes from a study of human CD8 memory T cell subsets. Study-level points and caveats: The stem-like memory and precursor exhausted T cell populations displayed similarly high diversity, which was not the case for effector memory cells.

Preparation of the TCR beta libraries relied on UMI-labeled 5' RACE. Original data processing: Each library (TCR beta) contained from about 2,800 up to roughly 20,000 functional CDR3 beta clonotypes. TCRdb reprocessed the 5' RACE reads and reports one entry per CDR3 protein, with no DNA. For this entry, the V and J calls and clone size follow TCRdb and not the study's own pipeline. The sample has thousands of distinct CDR3 sequences, and its top ten clones hold about 19%. Among CD8+ T cells, TPEX were CCR7+ PD-1+ TIGIT+ early memory cells with exhausted-like traits. CD8+ T cells were isolated by negative magnetic selection.

This receptor was taken from a human donor in good health. Material: CD8+ T cells from PBMCs. V and J are TRBV28 and TRBJ2-2; the D gene TCRdb calls, TRBD1, cannot be checked with no DNA. The CDR3 spells CASSVPPEAVNTGELFF.